This entry concerns a single TCR beta chain. Its antigen is currently unknown. The record originates from a study of T cell responses to AZD1222 COVID-19 vaccine. This CDR3 has 13 amino acids. Per germline, CDR1 MNHEY and CDR2 SVGAGI. J lost 6 bases, V lost 6 bases, and 4 bases had no gene match. The data were produced by immunoSEQ multiplex PCR, yet TCRdb's version contains in-frame clones alone and is incomplete. The sample holds 100,000 or so clones, 87% seen once. Findings and caveats of the study: Sampled repertoires all dated from after the peak T cell response. CD4 TCRs linked to vaccination spanned spike, dominating at 160-218 and 743-854.

The rearrangement uses TRBV6-5 and TRBJ2-1; TRBD2 agrees at 8 bases. Here the sequenced sample was peripheral blood, taken 28 days after the second AZD1222 dose. This TCR came from an adult who received the AZD1222 COVID-19 vaccine. The CDR3 protein is CASRLAELNEQFF. The CDR3, as DNA: TGTGCCAGCAGACTAGCGGAGCTCAATGAGCAGTTCTTC.